This TCR beta chain stems from a study of T cell repertoires in cytomegalovirus infection. With respect to this clonotype: Its antigen is as yet unknown.

The CDR3 contains 15 residues. Between the trimmed V and J ends, which lost 6 bases and 0 bases, there was a span of 14 bases. Germline values: CDR1 MNHNS, CDR2 SASEGT. TCRdb itself ran the reads through MiXCR, one entry per CDR3 protein. This table holds roughly 220,000 distinct CDR3 sequences, about 38% found once. The material sequenced was CD8+ T cells from cultured PBMCs, taken from culture after CMV antigen stimulation. The origin of this receptor is a human donor in good health (CMV status not recorded). Some clones in this sample may be carry-over from other donors' samples. V usage is TRBV6-1 and J usage is TRBJ1-1, with a possible D match to TRBD1 (5 bases). The DNA for the CDR3 is TGTGCCAGCAGGCCTATCAGGGCTCTGAACACTGAAGCTTTCTTT. Amino acids: CASRPIRALNTEAFF.